Shown below are 13 T cell receptor beta chains from a single sample sequenced in a study of blood T cell repertoires in COVID-19. Measured with immunoSEQ multiplex PCR; TCRdb has only the in-frame clones, and not every one. Of approximately 260,000 clones in the sample, roughly 85% were seen once. The material sequenced was PBMCs or T cells enriched from blood (not recorded which). Receptor source: a woman between 45 and 60 years old who had been exposed to COVID-19.

This clone has only a few counts. The DNA of the CDR3 is TGTGCCAGCAGGATACAGGGTGGAGGCGGCTACACCTTC. Translating it yields CASRIQGGGGYTF. This rearrangement joins TRBV3-1 (or the pseudogene TRBV3-2) to TRBJ1-2; perhaps TRBD1 as D (6 bases). Trimming cost V 6 bases and J 8 bases, with 16 bases left between them. This CDR3 is 13 amino acids long. The germline CDR1 and CDR2 sequences are LGHDT and YNNKEL (reference sequence).

This clone was counted many times. Other DNA sequences in this sample translate to the same CDR3. J is TRBJ1-6 and V is TRBV6-2 or TRBV6-3; 8 nucleotides agree with TRBD1. This CDR3 region has 15 residues. Germline V CDR1 and CDR2: MNHEY, SVGEGT. V was pared by 3 bases and J by 8 bases, with 6 bases of the junction left unmatched. CDR3 bases: TGTGCCAGCAGTTATTGGCAGGGGGCCGATTCACCCCTCCACTTT. Protein: CASSYWQGADSPLHF.

A single count supports this clone. The V call is TRBV6-5, the J call TRBJ1-5, with D unresolved. This CDR3 has 14 amino acids. CDR1 MNHEY and CDR2 SVGAGI come from the germline V gene. Between the trimmed V and J ends, which lost 10 bases and 6 bases, there was a span of 19 bases. As DNA, the CDR3 is TGTGCCACTCCCCCGGACGGACTGGGTCAGCCCCAGCATTTT. Protein sequence: CATPPDGLGQPQHF.

A few counts support this clone. This chain joins TRBV9 and TRBJ2-5, with D possibly TRBD2 on 6 matching bases. The germline V gene encodes CDR1 SGDLS and CDR2 YYNGEE. The CDR3 runs to 16 residues. Between the trimmed V and J ends, which lost 2 bases and 7 bases, there was a span of 21 bases. CDR3 loop: CASSVGSSASPGTQYF. In DNA form, the CDR3 reads TGTGCCAGCAGCGTTGGGTCTAGCGCTTCCCCAGGGACCCAGTACTTC.

The V gene is TRBV27, the J gene TRBJ1-5; D might be TRBD1 (5 bases). The length of the CDR3 is 13 residues. V was pared by 3 bases and J by 6 bases, with 9 bases between. CDR1 is MNHEY, CDR2 SMNVEV, per germline (reference sequence). The CDR3 nucleotides read TGTGCCAGCAGTTTCGCGGGGGGTCAGCCCCAGCATTTT. This codes for CASSFAGGQPQHF.

The CDR3 loop is CASSLDRASNQPQHF. CDR3 DNA sequence: TGTGCCAGCAGCTTAGACAGGGCTAGCAATCAGCCCCAGCATTTT. The genes are TRBV7-2 and TRBJ1-5, with D possibly TRBD1 on 6 matching bases. The CDR3 loop spans 15 amino acids. CDR1 is SGHTA and CDR2 is FQGNSA in the germline V gene. The V and J ends lost 1 base and 0 bases respectively, with 7 bases between them.

The chain joins TRBV27 to TRBJ2-5; 9 positions agree with TRBD1. Per the germline V gene, CDR1 is MNHEY and CDR2 is SMNVEV (reference sequence). This CDR3 spans 14 amino acids. Trimming cost V 6 bases and J 5 bases; bases outside gene matches: 7. The CDR3 sequence is CASRGTGRSETQYF. The DNA of the CDR3 is TGTGCCAGCAGGGGGACAGGGAGATCGGAGACCCAGTACTTC.

This clone is a singleton in its sample. The chain couples TRBV2 to TRBJ2-7; 8 bases are shared with TRBD1. Trimming removed 8 bases from V and 5 bases from J; junction bases left unmatched: 8. This CDR3 region has 13 residues. CDR1 and CDR2 from the germline V gene are SNHLY and FYNNEI. The CDR3 DNA sequence: TGTGCCAGCGGGGACAGGAACGTCCACGAGCAGTACTTC. Translating it yields CASGDRNVHEQYF.

The chain uses TRBV11-1 and TRBJ1-2, with 8 bases identical to TRBD1. Trimming cost V 5 bases and J 4 bases; bases outside gene matches: 9. Germline lookup yields CDR1 SGHAT and CDR2 FQDESV (reference sequence). The CDR3 sequence is 15 residues long. The CDR3 nucleotides read TGTGCCAGCAGCCCCGACCAGGGGGCGGTCTATGGCTACACCTTC. Protein product: CASSPDQGAVYGYTF.

This clone came up once. The chain's CDR3 is CASSLRTSGAYNEQFF. In DNA, the CDR3 is TGTGCCAGCAGCCTCAGGACTAGCGGGGCCTACAATGAGCAGTTCTTC. This chain uses TRBV13 with TRBJ2-1, with 12 bases matching TRBD2. V was clipped by 5 bases and J by 2 bases; unmatched bases: 4. The CDR3 is 16 residues long. The V gene's germline CDR1 is PRHDT and CDR2 FYEKMQ (reference sequence).

The gene calls are TRBV24-1 and TRBJ2-1; tentatively, D is TRBD1 (6 bases). Trimming cost V 7 bases and J 7 bases, with 22 bases left between them. Germline-derived CDR1 and CDR2 are KGHDR and SFDVKD. The CDR3 has 16 residues. The CDR3 coding sequence is TGTGCCACCAGCAGAGAAAACCGGGACACGCGGAATGAGCAGTTCTTC. Its protein is CATSRENRDTRNEQFF.

This clone was observed a handful of times. CDR3 nucleotides: TGTGCCAGCAGCTTGTACCTGGGACAGGGGAATCAGCCCCAGCATTTT. Translating it yields CASSLYLGQGNQPQHF. The V call is TRBV5-5, the J call TRBJ1-5; 10 bases line up with TRBD1. Germline loops: CDR1 SGHKS, CDR2 YYEKEE (reference sequence). This CDR3 contains 16 residues. V lost 1 base to trimming and J lost 4 bases; unmatched junction nucleotides: 5.

This clone appeared once. This chain connects TRBV9 to TRBJ2-2; 11 positions agree with TRBD2. The junction had 16 bases not matched to a gene; V was cut back by 0 bases and J by 0 bases. Per germline, CDR1 SGDLS and CDR2 YYNGEE. This CDR3 contains 22 residues. The CDR3 region has the DNA TGTGCCAGCAGCGTAGCTGGAGGGCTCCCTAGCGGGGGGCGGACGAACACCGGGGAGCTGTTTTTT. Its translation: CASSVAGGLPSGGRTNTGELFF.